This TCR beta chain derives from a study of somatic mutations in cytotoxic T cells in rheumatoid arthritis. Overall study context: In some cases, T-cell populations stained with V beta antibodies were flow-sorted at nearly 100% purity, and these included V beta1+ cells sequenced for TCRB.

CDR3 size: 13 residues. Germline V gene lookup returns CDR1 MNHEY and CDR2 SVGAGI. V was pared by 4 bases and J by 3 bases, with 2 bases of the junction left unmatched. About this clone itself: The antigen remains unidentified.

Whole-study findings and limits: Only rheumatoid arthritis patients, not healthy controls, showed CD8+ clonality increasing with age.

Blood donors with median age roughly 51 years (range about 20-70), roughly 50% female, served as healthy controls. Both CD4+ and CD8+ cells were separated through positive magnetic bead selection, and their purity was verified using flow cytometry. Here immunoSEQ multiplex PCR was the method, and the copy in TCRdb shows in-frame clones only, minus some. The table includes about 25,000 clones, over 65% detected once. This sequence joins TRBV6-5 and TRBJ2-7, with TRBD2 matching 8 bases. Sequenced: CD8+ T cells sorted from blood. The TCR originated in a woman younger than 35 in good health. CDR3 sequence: CASSWGLDYEQYF. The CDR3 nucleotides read TGTGCCAGCAGTTGGGGACTAGACTACGAGCAGTACTTC.